This is a list of T cell receptor beta chains from one sample in a study of post-analysis software for immune sequencing data. TCRdb recomputed calls from the PCR reads with MiXCR, one row per CDR3 protein. The top ten hold 4.9% of the sample, which has 700,000 to 900,000 distinct CDR3 sequences, 46% seen once. Sequenced input: blood. The receptors shown here come from a girl aged 5-17 years with multiple sclerosis. The CDR3 runs from the conserved cysteine through the conserved F or W. Fields, in order: J gene, clone size, D gene, V gene, CDR3 DNA, CDR3 protein. The D gene is left open where the match is weak. Some rows have no size entry. The others give once, few or many, or a class for an expanded clone.

>TRBJ2-5|few|NA|TRBV5-4
TGTGCCAGCCGACCTGAGGCGGTACAAGAGACCCAGTACTTC
CASRPEAVQETQYF
>TRBJ1-1|NA|NA|TRBV7-9
TGTGCCAGCAGTTTTGGGGCGACTGAAGCTTTCTTT
CASSFGATEAFF
>TRBJ2-4|few|NA|TRBV4-2
TGTGCCAGCAGCCAAGACCCGACAGCTTTTGGGGCCAAAAACATTCAGTACTTC
CASSQDPTAFGAKNIQYF
>TRBJ2-7|few|NA|TRBV7-2
TGTGCCAGCAGCTTAATGTCCGGGCCCACCGAGCAGTACTTC
CASSLMSGPTEQYF
>TRBJ2-7|NA|NA|TRBV7-9
TGTGCCAGCAGCTTAAGCGCGGGGAGCTCCTACGAGCAGTACTTC
CASSLSAGSSYEQYF
>TRBJ2-7|few|TRBD1|TRBV5-6
TGTGCCAGCAGCCTGGGACAGGGGGAGTACTTC
CASSLGQGEYF
>TRBJ2-6|few|NA|TRBV12-3/TRBV12-4
TGTGCCAGCAGTTTTTTCCCTGGGGGCTCTGGGGCCAACGTCCTGACTTTC
CASSFFPGGSGANVLTF
>TRBJ1-6|NA|NA|TRBV4-1
TGCGCCAGCAGCCAAGACCCGACCGCGGGTGATTCACCCCTCCACTTT
CASSQDPTAGDSPLHF
>TRBJ2-1|NA|TRBD2|TRBV29-1
TGCAGCGTTGGTTGGGGGACTAGCGGGAGGGCCTTGTACAATGGGCAGTTCTTC
CSVGWGTSGRALYNGQFF
>TRBJ2-7|few|NA|TRBV24-1
TGTGCCACGAATGATGCGGGGAGCCCCGAGCAGTACTTC
CATNDAGSPEQYF
>TRBJ2-1|NA|NA|TRBV7-9
TGTGCCAGCAGCTTAGCCACAGGGATTTACAATGAGCAGTTCTTC
CASSLATGIYNEQFF
>TRBJ2-1|NA|TRBD1|TRBV5-6
TGTGCCAGCAGCAATCGGGACAGCCCCTACAATGAGCAGTTCTTC
CASSNRDSPYNEQFF
>TRBJ2-3|few|NA|TRBV7-2
TGTGCCAGCAGCGTCGGAGTCCTCACAGATACGCAGTATTTT
CASSVGVLTDTQYF
>TRBJ2-1|NA|TRBD2|TRBV24-1
TGTGCCGCCAGCGCTCTGAGGACTAGCGGGAAGAAGGGCTACAATGAGCAGTTCTTC
CAASALRTSGKKGYNEQFF
>TRBJ2-1|few|NA|TRBV29-1
TGCAGCGGAATGAGGGGTGAGCAGTTCTTC
CSGMRGEQFF
>TRBJ2-7|NA|NA|TRBV6-5
TGTGCCAGCAGCCGAAAAGGGGGAGGGGGGCGCTACGAGCAGTACTTC
CASSRKGGGGRYEQYF
>TRBJ1-6|NA|NA|TRBV27
TGTGCCAGCAGTGGCGGGAACCGGCGGTTACCCCTCCACTTT
CASSGGNRRLPLHF
>TRBJ2-1|once|NA|TRBV29-1
TGCAGCGTTGAGATCCTGGAAGAGCAGTTCTTC
CSVEILEEQFF
>TRBJ2-7|NA|NA|TRBV5-1
TGCGCCAGCAGCTCTCTGGCGGACGGTTCCTACGAGCAGTACTTC
CASSSLADGSYEQYF
>TRBJ2-5|many|NA|TRBV12-3/TRBV12-4
TGTGCCAGCAGTTTGATCGGAGAGACCCAGTACTTC
CASSLIGETQYF
>TRBJ2-5|NA|TRBD2|TRBV7-6
TGTGCCAGCAGCTTAGAGGCTAGCGGGACACAAGAGACCCAGTACTTC
CASSLEASGTQETQYF
>TRBJ1-1|few|NA|TRBV5-1
TGCGCCAGCAGTATGGGGGCGGACACTGAAGCTTTCTTT
CASSMGADTEAFF